The present entry profiles one T cell receptor (beta chain) with its context. Assay used: immunoSEQ multiplex PCR; TCRdb lists only in-frame clones, some missing. The data hold a few million clones, with less than 95% observed a single time. This entry comes from a study of shared clonotypes between healthy human individuals. The CDR3 covers 16 residues. Germline CDR1 reads KGHSH; CDR2 reads LQKENI. V gave up 3 bases and J gave up 5 bases, with 18 bases separating them. The V gene is TRBV18, the J gene TRBJ2-3; the D gene could be TRBD1 or TRBD2 (6 bases each). Sequences were obtained from naive CD4+ T cells from PBMCs. As to subset: CD45RA+ positively selected. The sequence was collected from a man aged 18 to 29 in good health. Some clones in this sample may be carry-over from other donors' samples. In DNA form, the CDR3 reads TGTGCCAGCTCACCGTATGTCACGGGGGCTCTAGATACGCAGTATTTT. Translating gives CASSPYVTGALDTQYF.